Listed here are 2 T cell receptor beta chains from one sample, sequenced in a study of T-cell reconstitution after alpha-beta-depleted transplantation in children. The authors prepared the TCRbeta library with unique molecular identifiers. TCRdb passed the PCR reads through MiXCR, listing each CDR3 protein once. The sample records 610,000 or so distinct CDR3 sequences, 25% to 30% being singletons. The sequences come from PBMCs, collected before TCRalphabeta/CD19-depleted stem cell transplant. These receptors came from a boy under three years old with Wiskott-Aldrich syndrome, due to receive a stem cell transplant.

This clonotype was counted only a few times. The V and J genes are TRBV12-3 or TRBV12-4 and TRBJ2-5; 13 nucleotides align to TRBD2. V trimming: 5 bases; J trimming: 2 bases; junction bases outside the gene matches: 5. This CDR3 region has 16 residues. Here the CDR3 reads CASSPGLAGLQETQYF. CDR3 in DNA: TGTGCCAGCAGTCCGGGACTAGCGGGGCTACAAGAGACCCAGTACTTC.

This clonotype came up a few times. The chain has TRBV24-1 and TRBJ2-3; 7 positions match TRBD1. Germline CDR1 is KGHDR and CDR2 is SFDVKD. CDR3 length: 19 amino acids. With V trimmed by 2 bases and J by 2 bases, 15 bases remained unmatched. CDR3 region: CATSDYSRVTGSTTDTQYF. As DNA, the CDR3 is TGTGCCACCAGTGATTATTCGCGGGTGACAGGGTCCACCACAGATACGCAGTATTTT.